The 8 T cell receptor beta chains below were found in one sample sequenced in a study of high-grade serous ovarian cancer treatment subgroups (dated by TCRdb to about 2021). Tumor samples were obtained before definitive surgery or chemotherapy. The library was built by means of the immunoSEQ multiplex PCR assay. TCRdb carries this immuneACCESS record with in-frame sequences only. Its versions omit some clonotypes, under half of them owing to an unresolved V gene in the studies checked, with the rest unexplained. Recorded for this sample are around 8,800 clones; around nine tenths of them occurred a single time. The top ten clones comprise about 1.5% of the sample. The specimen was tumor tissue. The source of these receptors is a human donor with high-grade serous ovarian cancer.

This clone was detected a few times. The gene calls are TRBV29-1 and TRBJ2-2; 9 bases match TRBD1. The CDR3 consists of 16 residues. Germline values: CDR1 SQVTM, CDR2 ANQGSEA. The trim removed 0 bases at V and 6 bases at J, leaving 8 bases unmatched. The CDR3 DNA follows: TGCAGCGTTGAAGATCGGGGGACAGGGTATGCCGGGGAGCTGTTTTTT. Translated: CSVEDRGTGYAGELFF.

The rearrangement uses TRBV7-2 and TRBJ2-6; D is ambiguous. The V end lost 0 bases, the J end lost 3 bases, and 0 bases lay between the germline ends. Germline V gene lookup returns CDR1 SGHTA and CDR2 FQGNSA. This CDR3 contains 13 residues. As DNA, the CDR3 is TGTGCCAGCAGCTTAGCTGGGGCCAACGTCCTGACTTTC. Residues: CASSLAGANVLTF.

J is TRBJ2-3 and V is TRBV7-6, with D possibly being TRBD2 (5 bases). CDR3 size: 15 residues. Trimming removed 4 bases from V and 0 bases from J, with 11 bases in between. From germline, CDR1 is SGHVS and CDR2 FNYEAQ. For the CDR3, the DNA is TGTGCCAGCAGCTCCGAAACGGGGAGCACAGATACGCAGTATTTT. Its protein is CASSSETGSTDTQYF.

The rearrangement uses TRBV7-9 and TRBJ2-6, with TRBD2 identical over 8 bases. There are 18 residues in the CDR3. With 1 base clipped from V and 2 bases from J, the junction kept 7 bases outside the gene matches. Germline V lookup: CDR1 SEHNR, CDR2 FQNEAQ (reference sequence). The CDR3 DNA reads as TGTGCCAGCAGCTTAGTAAGGGGACTAGAGGCTGGGGCCAACGTCCTGACTTTC. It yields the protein CASSLVRGLEAGANVLTF.

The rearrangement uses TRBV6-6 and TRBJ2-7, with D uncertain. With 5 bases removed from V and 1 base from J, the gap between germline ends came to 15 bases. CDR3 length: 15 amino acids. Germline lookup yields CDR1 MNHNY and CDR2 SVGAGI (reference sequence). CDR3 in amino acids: CASSPDPGRSYEQYF. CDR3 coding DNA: TGTGCCAGCAGTCCCGACCCTGGTAGATCCTACGAGCAGTACTTC.

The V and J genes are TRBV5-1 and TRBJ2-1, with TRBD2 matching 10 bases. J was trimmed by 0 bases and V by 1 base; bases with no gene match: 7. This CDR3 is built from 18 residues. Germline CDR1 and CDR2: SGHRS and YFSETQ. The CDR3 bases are TGCGCCAGCAGCTTGAGACTAGCGGGCCATAGCTCCTACAATGAGCAGTTCTTC. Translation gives CASSLRLAGHSSYNEQFF.

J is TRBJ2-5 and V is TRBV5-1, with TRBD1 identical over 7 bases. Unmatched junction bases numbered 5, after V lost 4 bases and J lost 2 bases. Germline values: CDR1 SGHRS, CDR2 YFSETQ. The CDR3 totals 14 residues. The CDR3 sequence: CASSLQTGQETQYF. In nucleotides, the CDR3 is TGCGCCAGCAGCCTCCAGACAGGGCAAGAGACCCAGTACTTC.

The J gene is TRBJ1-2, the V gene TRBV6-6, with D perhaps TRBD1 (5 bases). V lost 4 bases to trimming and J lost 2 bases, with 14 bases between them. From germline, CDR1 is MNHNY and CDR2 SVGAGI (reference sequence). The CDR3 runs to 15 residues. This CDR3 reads CASSFVTDFNYGYTF. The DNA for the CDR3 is TGTGCCAGCAGTTTCGTGACAGATTTCAACTATGGCTACACCTTC.